This entry lists 16 T cell receptor beta chains sequenced from one sample in a study of molecular identifiers for immune sequencing clone quantification. TCRdb used MiXCR to reprocess the PCR reads, holding one entry per CDR3 protein. This table holds nearly 55,000 distinct CDR3 sequences, roughly a third found once. The sample was naive CD8+ T cells from blood, with Jurkat cell RNA spiked in. Sample subset: FACS-sorted CD8+CD4-CCR7+CD45RA+ naive T cells. These receptors all come from a human donor in good health. Some libraries in this study had Jurkat cell RNA spiked in.

As to this clonotype: A single base separates this from a much larger clone, so it may be a read error. The gene calls are TRBV13 and TRBJ2-3; 7 bases line up with TRBD1. CDR1 PRHDT and CDR2 FYEKMQ come from the germline V gene (reference sequence). This CDR3 is built from 15 residues. This CDR3 is CASSSTGLPTETQYF. In nucleotides, the CDR3 is TGTGCCAGCAGCTCGACAGGGCTACCCACAGAAACGCAGTATTTT. Together with reference TRBV13 and TRBJ2-3, the CDR3 gives the full variable domain: AAGVIQSPRHLIKEKRETATLKCYPIPRHDTVYWYQQGPGQDPQFLISFYEKMQSDKGSIPDRFSAQQFSDYHSELNMSSLELGDSALYFCASSSTGLPTETQYFGPGTRLTVL.

This chain links TRBV6-2 or TRBV6-3 with TRBJ2-2, with 8 bases that match TRBD2. This CDR3 spans 15 amino acids. With 7 bases clipped from V and 3 bases from J, the junction kept 7 bases outside the gene matches. Germline CDR1 and CDR2: MNHEY and SVGEGT. DNA for the CDR3: TGTGCCAGCACCCGACTAGCGACCCACACCGGGGAGCTGTTTTTT. Residues: CASTRLATHTGELFF.

The table lists this clonotype with a few counts. The rearrangement joins TRBV12-2 to TRBJ2-3; TRBD1 reflects the table's D call only, with no check against the DNA. TRBV12-2 is an annotated pseudogene. There are 14 residues in the CDR3. CDR3 region: CASRSKGGTDTQYF. CDR3 in DNA: TGTGCAAGTCGCTCGAAAGGGGGCACAGATACGCAGTATTTT.

This sequence joins TRBV23-1 and TRBJ1-4, with 7 bases that match TRBD1. TRBV23-1 is treated as an ORF (open reading frame) with a function not yet certain. Unmatched junction bases numbered 11, after V lost 0 bases and J lost 7 bases. CDR3 length: 17 amino acids. The CDR3 is CASSQSWTGGDCEKLFF. The CDR3 coding sequence is TGCGCCAGCAGTCAATCTTGGACAGGAGGGGATTGTGAAAAACTGTTTTTT.

The gene calls are TRBV11-3 and TRBJ2-1; D gene unclear. The CDR3 consists of 16 residues. V was shortened by 5 bases and J by 3 bases, with 17 bases between the two germline ends. CDR1 and CDR2 from the germline V gene are SGHNT and YENEEA. As DNA, the CDR3 is TGTGCCAGCAGCAATAGTGGGCCCTGGGGCTACAATGAGCAGTTCTTC. It encodes CASSNSGPWGYNEQFF.

There are a few counts of this clonotype. The V call is TRBV7-9, the J call TRBJ2-7; 7 positions agree with TRBD2. CDR3 length: 16 residues. After removal of 4 bases from V and 2 bases from J, the junction contained 11 bases not matched to a gene. Germline loops: CDR1 SEHNR, CDR2 FQNEAQ (reference sequence). CDR3 DNA sequence: TGTGCCAGCAGCTCGATTTTGGGGAGGGAGCCCTACGAGCAGTACTTC. Amino acid sequence: CASSSILGREPYEQYF. Full variable domain (outside the CDR3, taken from reference TRBV7-9 and TRBJ2-7): DTGVSQNPRHKITKRGQNVTFRCDPISEHNRLYWYRQTLGQGPEFLTYFQNEAQLEKSRLLSDRFSAERPKGSFSTLEIQRTEQGDSAMYLCASSSILGREPYEQYFGPGTRLTVT.

This clonotype has only a few counts. The gene calls are TRBV24-1 and TRBJ2-1; TRBD2 is a possible D gene (6 bases). V lost 7 bases, J lost 7 bases, and 13 bases lay in between. This CDR3 region has 13 residues. CDR1 KGHDR and CDR2 SFDVKD come from the germline V gene. The CDR3 region has the DNA TGTGCCACCAGGAATGGGGGGTTTAATGAGCAGTTCTTC. Protein: CATRNGGFNEQFF.

This clonotype was recorded many times. The chain has TRBV27 and TRBJ1-4; TRBD1 might be the D (5 bases). Deletions cut 3 bases from V and 4 bases from J, with 12 bases between. Per germline, CDR1 MNHEY and CDR2 SMNVEV (reference sequence). This CDR3 region has 15 residues. CDR3 protein: CASSLGTGYNEKLFF. In nucleotides, the CDR3 is TGTGCCAGCAGTTTGGGTACAGGATATAATGAAAAACTGTTTTTT.

This clonotype was seen more than once but under ten times. The CDR3 sequence: CSVEGQYNEQFF. In nucleotides, the CDR3 is TGCAGCGTTGAGGGACAGTACAATGAGCAGTTCTTC. The V and J genes are TRBV29-1 and TRBJ2-1, with TRBD1 matching 7 bases. The CDR3 is 12 residues long. The V gene's germline CDR1 is SQVTM and CDR2 ANQGSEA. V dropped 3 bases and J dropped 4; count of bases not matched to a gene: 0.

The rearrangement joins TRBV11-2 to TRBJ2-5, with unresolved D. CDR3 length: 11 residues. Trimming took 5 bases from V and 5 from J, leaving 6 bases between them. Germline CDR1 reads SGHAT; CDR2 reads FQNNGV. Here the CDR3 DNA reads TGTGCCAGCAGCAGATTGGAGACCCAGTACTTC. Amino acids: CASSRLETQYF.

The J gene is TRBJ2-7, the V gene TRBV7-8; 9 bases line up with TRBD1. J lost 3 bases, V lost 1 base, and 7 bases had no gene match. CDR1 is SGHVS, CDR2 FQNEAQ, per germline. This CDR3 has 16 residues. DNA for the CDR3: TGTGCCAGCAGCTTAGGGGTCGGGACAGGGTACTACGAGCAGTACTTC. Translating gives CASSLGVGTGYYEQYF.

This clonotype was seen many times. The V call is TRBV4-3, the J call TRBJ2-5; TRBD2 matches 12 bases. CDR1 and CDR2 (germline): LGHNA, YSLEER. The CDR3 contains 17 residues. Trimming took 1 base from V and 5 from J; bases not matched to a gene: 8. In nucleotides, the CDR3 is TGCGCCAGCAGCCAAGGACTAGCGGGAGCTGAAGTCGAGACCCAGTACTTC. Translation gives CASSQGLAGAEVETQYF.

The chain carries TRBV12-3 or TRBV12-4 and TRBJ1-3, with TRBD1 as a possible D gene (6 bases). Between the trimmed V and J ends, which lost 6 bases and 0 bases, there was a span of 12 bases. The CDR3 is 15 amino acids. The CDR3 DNA sequence: TGTGCCAGCAGACCGACAGGCAACTCTGGAAACACCATATATTTT. This translates into CASRPTGNSGNTIYF.

Of note for this clonotype: Germline is not matched at one junction end, which may reflect a read error. The chain employs TRBV25-1 and TRBJ2-7; D ambiguous. The CDR3 sequence is 16 residues long. CDR1 MGHDK and CDR2 SYGVNS come from the germline V gene. In DNA form, the CDR3 reads TGTGCCAGCAGTGAAGGCGTCGTCCAGTCTTTCTACGAGCAGAACTTC. This gives the protein CASSEGVVQSFYEQNF.

This chain uses TRBV6-1 with TRBJ2-7; the D gene is possibly TRBD1 (6 bases). Germline V gene lookup returns CDR1 MNHNS and CDR2 SASEGT. The CDR3 is 12 residues long. The V end was cut by 3 bases, the J end by 6 bases, with 9 bases between. CDR3 bases: TGTGCCAGCAGTGACTTCAGGGGCGAGCAGTACTTC. Translated, it gives CASSDFRGEQYF.

The V and J genes are TRBV10-3 and TRBJ2-7; 16 nucleotides line up with TRBD2. Germline V gives CDR1 ENHRY, CDR2 SYGVKD. This CDR3 comprises 15 residues. With V trimmed by 8 bases and J by 6 bases, 7 bases remained unmatched. The CDR3, as DNA: TGTGCCATCCGAATGGGACTAGCGGGAGGGCCCGAGCAGTACTTC. It yields the protein CAIRMGLAGGPEQYF.